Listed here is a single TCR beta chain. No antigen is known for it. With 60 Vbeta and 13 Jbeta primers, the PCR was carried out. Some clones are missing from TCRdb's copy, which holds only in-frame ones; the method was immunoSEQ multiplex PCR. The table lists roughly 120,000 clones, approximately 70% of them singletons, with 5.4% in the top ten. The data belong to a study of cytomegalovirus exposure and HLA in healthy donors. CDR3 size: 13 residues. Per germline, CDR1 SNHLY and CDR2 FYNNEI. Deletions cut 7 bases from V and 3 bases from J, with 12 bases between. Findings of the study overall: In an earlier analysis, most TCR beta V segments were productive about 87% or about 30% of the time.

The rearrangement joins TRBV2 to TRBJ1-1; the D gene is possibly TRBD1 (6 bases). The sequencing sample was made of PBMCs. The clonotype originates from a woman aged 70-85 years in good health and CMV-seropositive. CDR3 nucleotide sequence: TGTGCCAGCAAGGGGGGGCAACACACTGAAGCTTTCTTT. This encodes CASKGGQHTEAFF.